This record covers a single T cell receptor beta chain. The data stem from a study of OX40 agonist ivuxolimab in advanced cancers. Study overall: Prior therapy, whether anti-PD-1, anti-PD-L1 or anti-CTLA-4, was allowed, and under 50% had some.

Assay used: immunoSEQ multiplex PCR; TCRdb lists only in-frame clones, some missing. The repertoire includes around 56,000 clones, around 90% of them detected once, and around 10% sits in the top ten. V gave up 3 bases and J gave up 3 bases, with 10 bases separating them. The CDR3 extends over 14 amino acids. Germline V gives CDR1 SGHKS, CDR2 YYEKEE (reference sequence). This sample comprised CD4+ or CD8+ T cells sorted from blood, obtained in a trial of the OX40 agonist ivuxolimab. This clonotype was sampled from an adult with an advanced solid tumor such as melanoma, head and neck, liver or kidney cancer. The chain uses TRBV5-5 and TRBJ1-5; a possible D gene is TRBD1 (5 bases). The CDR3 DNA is TGTGCCAGCAGCTCGGGACTGATCAATCAGCCCCAGCATTTT. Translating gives CASSSGLINQPQHF.